This TCR beta chain was captured by sequencing in a study of blood T cell repertoires in COVID-19. As for the study in general: Some COVID-19 samples were acute and others convalescent; all came from the United States, Italy and Spain. The analysed material was cDNA or gDNA that came from T cells, B-cell-depleted T cells, or PBMCs.

The germline gives CDR1 SEHNR, CDR2 FQNEAQ (reference sequence). The CDR3 contains 13 residues. Trimming removed 6 bases at V and 5 bases at J, with 13 bases between. In the study's own analysis: Amplification of reference gene primers was used by the study to estimate nucleated cell counts. The method was immunoSEQ multiplex PCR; TCRdb's version includes in-frame clones alone and lacks a portion of them. V, J and clone size are taken as reported in that table, and D and trimming were inferred from the DNA itself. The sample contains about 280,000 clones, roughly 87% of which appear only once. The chain employs TRBV7-9 and TRBJ1-2, with a tentative D call TRBD1 (6 bases). This TCR was sampled from a man between 18 and 29 years old with active or convalescent COVID-19. The sequencing sample was made of peripheral blood. CDR3 DNA sequence: TGTGCCAGCAGTCTTGGACAGTCGTATGGCTACACCTTC. Its translation: CASSLGQSYGYTF.